The source of this T cell receptor beta chain is a study of shared clonotypes between healthy human individuals. Looking at the study overall: Three CD4 naive, three CD4 memory, two CD8 naive and one CD8 memory plate were used per donor.

Researchers partitioned CD4+ cells into CD45RA+ naive and CD45RA-negative memory subsets. About this clone itself: Its cognate antigen is unknown.

Several immunoSEQ 96-well plates shared each subset's DNA, each plate a replicate. Here immunoSEQ multiplex PCR was the method, and the copy in TCRdb shows in-frame clones only, minus some. This sample carries more than 2 million clones, roughly 96% of them seen once, and the ten largest clones take more than 0.1%. Notes on the study in general: When naive CD4 clonotypes were compared across a few donors, about 5% were shared.

The TCR was taken from a man younger than 30 in good health. What was sequenced was naive CD4+ T cells sorted from blood. This sample's subset: CD45RA+ positively selected.

The CDR3, as DNA: TGCGCCAGCAGCTTGGGAACCTCGACCTACGAGCAGTACTTC. Protein: CASSLGTSTYEQYF. The chain links TRBV5-1 to TRBJ2-7; D call uncertain. Germline V gene data show CDR1 as SGHRS and CDR2 as YFSETQ. The germline V and J ends were trimmed by 0 bases and 2 bases, with 9 bases remaining between them. The CDR3 is made up of 14 amino acids.